The rows below give T cell receptor beta chains drawn from one sample of a study of blood T cell repertoires in COVID-19. Sequencing used immunoSEQ multiplex PCR; TCRdb keeps in-frame clones, though not all of them. The sample has some 100,000 clones, just over 85% seen once. The sample taken for sequencing was peripheral blood. Source of these receptors: a man between 45 and 60 years old with COVID-19, enrolled during active disease. CDR3s include the opening cysteine and the closing phenylalanine or tryptophan. The D gene is left open where the match is weak. Expanded clones get a size class; other rows say once, few or many, or leave the size out.

clone_size: -
v_call: TRBV5-4
d_call: TRBD1
j_call: TRBJ2-7
cdr3_aa: CASSLSTGGTLSYEQYF
cdr3_nt: TGTGCCAGCAGCTTATCGACAGGGGGGACTCTCTCCTACGAGCAGTACTTC

clone_size: -
v_call: TRBV12-3/TRBV12-4
d_call: -
j_call: TRBJ2-7
cdr3_aa: CASSRAGEQYF
cdr3_nt: TGTGCCAGTTCCAGGGCGGGGGAGCAGTACTTC

clone_size: -
v_call: TRBV2
d_call: -
j_call: TRBJ1-3
cdr3_aa: CASSESNSGNTIYF
cdr3_nt: TGTGCCAGCAGTGAGTCCAACTCTGGAAACACCATATATTTT

clone_size: once
v_call: TRBV2
d_call: -
j_call: TRBJ2-4
cdr3_aa: CASSEFRSRSRRGNIQYF
cdr3_nt: TGTGCCAGCAGTGAATTTCGGAGCCGGTCCCGAAGGGGAAACATTCAGTACTTC

clone_size: once
v_call: TRBV9
d_call: TRBD2
j_call: TRBJ2-3
cdr3_aa: CASSATSGARTSTDTQYF
cdr3_nt: TGTGCCAGCAGCGCCACTAGCGGAGCACGAACTAGCACAGATACGCAGTATTTT

clone_size: -
v_call: TRBV30
d_call: -
j_call: TRBJ2-1
cdr3_aa: CAWTRSGEQFF
cdr3_nt: TGTGCCTGGACTAGGAGCGGCGAGCAGTTCTTC

clone_size: -
v_call: TRBV18
d_call: -
j_call: TRBJ2-7
cdr3_aa: CASSPKHPKYPYEQYF
cdr3_nt: TGTGCCAGCTCACCAAAGCACCCGAAATACCCCTACGAGCAGTACTTC

clone_size: -
v_call: TRBV5-1
d_call: TRBD1
j_call: TRBJ1-4
cdr3_aa: CASSLAIQGKDEKLFF
cdr3_nt: TGCGCCAGCAGCTTGGCGATACAGGGGAAGGATGAAAAACTGTTTTTT

clone_size: -
v_call: TRBV5-1
d_call: -
j_call: TRBJ2-6
cdr3_aa: CASMTDGGANVLTF
cdr3_nt: TGCGCCAGCATGACAGACGGGGGGGCCAACGTCCTGACTTTC

clone_size: -
v_call: TRBV27
d_call: -
j_call: TRBJ1-3
cdr3_aa: CASSPIGSSGNTIYF
cdr3_nt: TGTGCCAGCAGCCCTATTGGGAGCTCTGGAAACACCATATATTTT

clone_size: -
v_call: TRBV4-2
d_call: TRBD1
j_call: TRBJ1-5
cdr3_aa: CASSHGQGAGQPQHF
cdr3_nt: TGTGCCAGCAGCCATGGACAGGGGGCAGGTCAGCCCCAGCATTTT

clone_size: -
v_call: TRBV5-6
d_call: -
j_call: TRBJ2-3
cdr3_aa: CASSLVPEDTDTQYF
cdr3_nt: TGTGCCAGCAGCTTGGTTCCGGAGGACACAGATACGCAGTATTTT

clone_size: -
v_call: TRBV11-2
d_call: -
j_call: TRBJ2-5
cdr3_aa: CASSLQPTSSETQYF
cdr3_nt: TGTGCCAGCAGCTTGCAACCGACATCCTCGGAGACCCAGTACTTC

clone_size: once
v_call: TRBV28
d_call: TRBD1
j_call: TRBJ2-7
cdr3_aa: CASSEPGTGPEYF
cdr3_nt: TGTGCCAGCAGCGAACCCGGGACAGGACCGGAGTACTTC

clone_size: -
v_call: TRBV7-8
d_call: -
j_call: TRBJ2-7
cdr3_aa: CASSPGGVGYEQYF
cdr3_nt: TGTGCCAGCAGTCCCGGGGGAGTCGGGTACGAGCAGTACTTC

clone_size: once
v_call: TRBV19
d_call: -
j_call: TRBJ2-2
cdr3_aa: CASSRYLNTGELFF
cdr3_nt: TGTGCCAGTAGTAGGTACTTGAACACCGGGGAGCTGTTTTTT

clone_size: -
v_call: TRBV29-1
d_call: -
j_call: TRBJ1-5
cdr3_aa: CSAQDRNQPQHF
cdr3_nt: TGCAGCGCCCAGGATAGGAATCAGCCCCAGCATTTT

clone_size: -
v_call: TRBV6-2/TRBV6-3
d_call: TRBD2
j_call: TRBJ2-3
cdr3_aa: CASSYGGGTSTDTQYF
cdr3_nt: TGTGCCAGCAGTTACGGGGGGGGAACTAGCACAGATACGCAGTATTTT

clone_size: -
v_call: TRBV24-1
d_call: TRBD2
j_call: TRBJ2-1
cdr3_aa: CATSDGTSGHNEQFF
cdr3_nt: TGTGCCACCAGTGACGGGACTAGCGGCCACAATGAGCAGTTCTTC

clone_size: -
v_call: TRBV5-1
d_call: TRBD2
j_call: TRBJ2-2
cdr3_aa: CASSRTSGVGSTGELFF
cdr3_nt: TGCGCCAGCAGCCGAACCAGCGGGGTAGGGAGCACCGGGGAGCTGTTTTTT

clone_size: -
v_call: TRBV7-3
d_call: -
j_call: TRBJ1-2
cdr3_aa: CASSLVAVYYGYTF
cdr3_nt: TGTGCCAGCAGCTTAGTGGCCGTCTACTATGGCTACACCTTC

clone_size: -
v_call: TRBV4-2
d_call: -
j_call: TRBJ1-6
cdr3_aa: CASSQEAVRQVGSPLHF
cdr3_nt: TGTGCCAGCAGCCAAGAAGCAGTCCGGCAGGTCGGTTCACCCCTCCACTTT

clone_size: -
v_call: TRBV5-5
d_call: TRBD2
j_call: TRBJ2-3
cdr3_aa: CASSLVVRGGTDTQYF
cdr3_nt: TGTGCCAGCAGCTTGGTTGTGCGGGGGGGGACAGATACGCAGTATTTT

clone_size: -
v_call: TRBV11-1
d_call: TRBD2
j_call: TRBJ2-1
cdr3_aa: CASSLVPSGGNEQFF
cdr3_nt: TGTGCCAGCAGCTTAGTTCCTAGCGGGGGGAATGAGCAGTTCTTC

clone_size: -
v_call: TRBV2
d_call: -
j_call: TRBJ1-3
cdr3_aa: CASSQTRTASGNTIYF
cdr3_nt: TGTGCCAGCAGCCAAACCCGGACTGCCTCTGGAAACACCATATATTTT

clone_size: -
v_call: TRBV30
d_call: TRBD1
j_call: TRBJ1-2
cdr3_aa: CAWSVPRGHPTNYGYTF
cdr3_nt: TGTGCCTGGAGTGTACCCAGGGGGCACCCAACTAACTATGGCTACACCTTC

clone_size: -
v_call: TRBV5-5
d_call: TRBD1
j_call: TRBJ1-5
cdr3_aa: CASSKKIVTGGPGPNQPQHF
cdr3_nt: TGTGCCAGCAGCAAAAAGATCGTGACAGGGGGCCCCGGGCCCAATCAGCCCCAGCATTTT

clone_size: -
v_call: TRBV28
d_call: -
j_call: TRBJ1-2
cdr3_aa: CASTVQGNYGYTF
cdr3_nt: TGTGCCAGCACGGTACAGGGAAACTATGGCTACACCTTC

clone_size: -
v_call: TRBV28
d_call: -
j_call: TRBJ1-2
cdr3_aa: CASSLSGDGYTF
cdr3_nt: TGTGCCAGCAGTTTATCGGGGGACGGCTACACCTTC

clone_size: -
v_call: TRBV6-1
d_call: -
j_call: TRBJ1-6
cdr3_aa: CASSAPGVVTYNSPLHF
cdr3_nt: TGTGCCAGCAGTGCCCCGGGAGTTGTAACCTATAATTCACCCCTCCACTTT

clone_size: -
v_call: TRBV27
d_call: TRBD2
j_call: TRBJ2-7
cdr3_aa: CASSSLYGGFYEQYF
cdr3_nt: TGTGCCAGCAGTTCCCTCTACGGGGGGTTCTACGAGCAGTACTTC

clone_size: -
v_call: TRBV9
d_call: -
j_call: TRBJ2-2
cdr3_aa: CASSVGVWGVSTGELFF
cdr3_nt: TGTGCCAGCAGCGTAGGAGTTTGGGGGGTGAGCACCGGGGAGCTGTTTTTT

clone_size: -
v_call: TRBV6-5
d_call: -
j_call: TRBJ1-5
cdr3_aa: CASSRQRGNQPQHF
cdr3_nt: TGTGCCAGCAGTCGCCAACGGGGCAATCAGCCCCAGCATTTT

clone_size: -
v_call: TRBV29-1
d_call: -
j_call: TRBJ2-1
cdr3_aa: CSVGSGASVEQFF
cdr3_nt: TGCAGCGTTGGTTCAGGGGCGTCGGTTGAGCAGTTCTTC

clone_size: once
v_call: TRBV19
d_call: -
j_call: TRBJ2-3
cdr3_aa: CASSYTGYTDTQYF
cdr3_nt: TGTGCCAGTAGTTATACAGGGTACACAGATACGCAGTATTTT

clone_size: few
v_call: TRBV10-3
d_call: -
j_call: TRBJ1-2
cdr3_aa: CAISRDYLRDGYTF
cdr3_nt: TGTGCCATCAGCCGGGACTACCTCCGGGATGGCTACACCTTC

clone_size: once
v_call: TRBV7-2
d_call: TRBD2
j_call: TRBJ2-7
cdr3_aa: CASSLEIGGSYEQYF
cdr3_nt: TGTGCCAGCAGCTTAGAAATCGGGGGGTCCTACGAGCAGTACTTC

clone_size: -
v_call: TRBV7-2
d_call: TRBD2
j_call: TRBJ2-5
cdr3_aa: CASSFIAGGQETQYF
cdr3_nt: TGTGCCAGCAGCTTCATAGCGGGGGGGCAAGAGACCCAGTACTTC

clone_size: -
v_call: TRBV5-4
d_call: -
j_call: TRBJ1-1
cdr3_aa: CASSWELQGTNTEAFF
cdr3_nt: TGTGCCAGCAGTTGGGAGCTACAGGGAACGAACACTGAAGCTTTCTTT

clone_size: -
v_call: TRBV5-1
d_call: -
j_call: TRBJ2-2
cdr3_aa: CASSLNFGRRTGELFF
cdr3_nt: TGCGCCAGCAGCTTGAATTTTGGGCGCCGGACCGGGGAGCTGTTTTTT

clone_size: -
v_call: TRBV6-5
d_call: -
j_call: TRBJ2-7
cdr3_aa: CASSQWGDAEQYF
cdr3_nt: TGTGCCAGCAGCCAATGGGGGGACGCCGAGCAGTACTTC

clone_size: -
v_call: TRBV5-1
d_call: TRBD1
j_call: TRBJ1-2
cdr3_aa: CASSQGGELNYGYTF
cdr3_nt: TGCGCCAGCAGTCAGGGGGGCGAGTTGAACTATGGCTACACCTTC

clone_size: once
v_call: TRBV11-3
d_call: TRBD2
j_call: TRBJ2-1
cdr3_aa: CASSSLPTSAYNEQFF
cdr3_nt: TGTGCCAGCAGCTCGCTACCAACTAGCGCCTACAATGAGCAGTTCTTC